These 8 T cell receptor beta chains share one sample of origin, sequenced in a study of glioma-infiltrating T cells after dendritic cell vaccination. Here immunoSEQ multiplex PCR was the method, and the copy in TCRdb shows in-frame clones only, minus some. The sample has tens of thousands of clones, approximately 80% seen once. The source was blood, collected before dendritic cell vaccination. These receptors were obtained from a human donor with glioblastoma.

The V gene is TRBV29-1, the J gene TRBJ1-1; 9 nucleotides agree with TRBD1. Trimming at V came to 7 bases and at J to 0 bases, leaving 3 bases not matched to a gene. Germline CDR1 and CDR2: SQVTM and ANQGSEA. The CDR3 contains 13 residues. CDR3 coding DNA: TGCAGCGGCCGGGACAGGGTGAACACTGAAGCTTTCTTT. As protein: CSGRDRVNTEAFF.

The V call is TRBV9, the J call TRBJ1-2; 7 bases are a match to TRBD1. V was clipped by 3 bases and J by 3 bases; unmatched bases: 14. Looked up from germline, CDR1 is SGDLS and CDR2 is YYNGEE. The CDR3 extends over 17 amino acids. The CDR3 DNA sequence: TGTGCCAGCAGCGCAACCCGAACAGGGGTAAGGGACTATGGCTACACCTTC. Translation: CASSATRTGVRDYGYTF.

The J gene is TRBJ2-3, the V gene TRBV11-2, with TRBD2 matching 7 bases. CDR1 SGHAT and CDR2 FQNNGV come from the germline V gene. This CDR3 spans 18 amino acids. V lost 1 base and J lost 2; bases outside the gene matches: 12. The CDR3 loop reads CASSLGRGRGLDTDTQYF. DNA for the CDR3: TGTGCCAGCAGCTTAGGTCGGGGGAGGGGTTTGGACACAGATACGCAGTATTTT.

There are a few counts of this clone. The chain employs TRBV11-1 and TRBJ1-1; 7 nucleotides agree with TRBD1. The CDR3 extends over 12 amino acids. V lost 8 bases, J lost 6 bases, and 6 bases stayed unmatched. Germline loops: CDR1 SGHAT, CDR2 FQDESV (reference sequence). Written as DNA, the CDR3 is TGTGCCAGCGGGGGACAGCGATCTGAAGCTTTCTTT. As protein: CASGGQRSEAFF.

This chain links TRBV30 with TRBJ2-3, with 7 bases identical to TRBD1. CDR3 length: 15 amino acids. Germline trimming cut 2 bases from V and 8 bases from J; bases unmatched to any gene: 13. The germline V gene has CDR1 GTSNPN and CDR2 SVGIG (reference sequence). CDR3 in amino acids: CAWSRDRKGIGTQYF. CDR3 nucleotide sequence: TGTGCCTGGAGTCGGGACAGAAAAGGGATCGGTACGCAGTATTTT.

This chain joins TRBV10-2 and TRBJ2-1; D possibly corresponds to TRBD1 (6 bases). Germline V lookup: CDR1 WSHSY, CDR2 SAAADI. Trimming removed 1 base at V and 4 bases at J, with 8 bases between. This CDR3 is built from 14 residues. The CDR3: CASSELGHYNEQFF. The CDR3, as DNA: TGCGCCAGCAGTGAGTTGGGACATTACAATGAGCAGTTCTTC.

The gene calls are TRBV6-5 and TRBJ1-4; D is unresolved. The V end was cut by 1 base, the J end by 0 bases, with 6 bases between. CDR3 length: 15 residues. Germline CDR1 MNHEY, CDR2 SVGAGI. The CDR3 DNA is TGTGCCAGCAGTTACTGGGCAGCAACTAATGAAAAACTGTTTTTT. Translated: CASSYWAATNEKLFF.

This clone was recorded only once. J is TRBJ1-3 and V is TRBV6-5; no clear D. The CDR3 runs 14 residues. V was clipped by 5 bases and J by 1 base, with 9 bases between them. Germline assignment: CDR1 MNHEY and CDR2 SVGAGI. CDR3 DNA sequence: TGTGCCAGCAGTCCGAGGACTTCTGGAAACACCATATATTTT. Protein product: CASSPRTSGNTIYF.